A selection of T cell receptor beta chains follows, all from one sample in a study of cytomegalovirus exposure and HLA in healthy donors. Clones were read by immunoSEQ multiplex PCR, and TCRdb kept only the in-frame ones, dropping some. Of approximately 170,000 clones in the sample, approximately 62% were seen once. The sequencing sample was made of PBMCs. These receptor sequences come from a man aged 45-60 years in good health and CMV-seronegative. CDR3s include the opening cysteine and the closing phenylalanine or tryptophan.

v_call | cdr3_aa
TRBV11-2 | CASSARQGLVDEQFF
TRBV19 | CASSLFDSSGNTIYF
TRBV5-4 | CASSLKADSSYNEQFF
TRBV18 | CASSPNRAEAFF
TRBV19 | CASSMEGASGNTIYF
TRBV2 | CASSGNTINEQFF
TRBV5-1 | CASSLGSGGGSQPQHF
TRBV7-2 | CASSRTGGNQPQHF
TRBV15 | CATSRDKGYGYTF
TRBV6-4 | CASPSRASDEQYF
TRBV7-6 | CASSSTGLATNEKLFF
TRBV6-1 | CASGDYISTDTQYF
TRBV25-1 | CASMDRGQNTEAFF
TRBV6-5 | CASSYTRTGTQPQHF
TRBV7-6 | CASSLRPNRGANEKLFF
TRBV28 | CASSLKVRNEAFF
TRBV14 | CASSLQENTEAFF
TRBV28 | CASLSPRPGNTIYF
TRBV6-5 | CASSPAGGGEQYF
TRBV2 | CASENRAGYTF
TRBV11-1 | CASSLRIDSPIYNEQFF
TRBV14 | CASSHPTGIWDQETQYF
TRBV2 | CASRAGQNSGLPQHF
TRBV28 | CASRKSGVGYTF
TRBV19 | CASSIPGQGGLYGYTF
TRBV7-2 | CASSLGLATDTQYF
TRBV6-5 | CASRLAQGIEKLFF
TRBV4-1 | CASSHQGLVGKNIQYF
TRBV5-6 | CASSRSSYNEQFF
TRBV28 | CASSSLATANYGYTF
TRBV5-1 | CASLRGTTGELFF
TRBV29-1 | CSAAGRGPVYEQYF
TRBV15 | CATSRDTTNTEAFF
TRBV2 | CASGPTGSSYNEQFF
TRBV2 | CASTRSYLARVNSPLHF
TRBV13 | CASSQRVGGQYF
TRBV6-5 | CASSYGRSGNTIYF
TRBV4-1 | CASSQAEAGASYNEQFF
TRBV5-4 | CASSGGTDYGYTF
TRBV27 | CASWRAGDNNSPLHF
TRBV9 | CASSGGYGGTSEQFF
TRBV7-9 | CASSGGTGAYGYTF
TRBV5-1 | CASSFLAGASGELFF
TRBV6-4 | CASSRGQNYGYTF
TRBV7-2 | CASSLDPAGGSSYNEQFF
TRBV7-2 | CASSLVGANSNYGYTF
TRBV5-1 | CASKTGTPNYGYTF
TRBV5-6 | CASSRAGTGAMSPLHF
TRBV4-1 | CASSPGRQPNTEAFF
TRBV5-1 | CASSLGGRGYNEQFF
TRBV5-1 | CASSLEGFNYGYTF
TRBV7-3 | CASSLLPGDTQYF
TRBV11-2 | CASSLDPDRERDYGYTF
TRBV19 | CASTPQHSGANVLTF
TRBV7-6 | CASSQRLAGPADEQFF
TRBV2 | CASTMGQGASHEQYF
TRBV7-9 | CASSLGGSGGRNNEQFF
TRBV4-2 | CASSQEDNWRAQYF
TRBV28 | CASKEGANYGYTF
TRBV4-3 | CASSPGQGGYGYTF